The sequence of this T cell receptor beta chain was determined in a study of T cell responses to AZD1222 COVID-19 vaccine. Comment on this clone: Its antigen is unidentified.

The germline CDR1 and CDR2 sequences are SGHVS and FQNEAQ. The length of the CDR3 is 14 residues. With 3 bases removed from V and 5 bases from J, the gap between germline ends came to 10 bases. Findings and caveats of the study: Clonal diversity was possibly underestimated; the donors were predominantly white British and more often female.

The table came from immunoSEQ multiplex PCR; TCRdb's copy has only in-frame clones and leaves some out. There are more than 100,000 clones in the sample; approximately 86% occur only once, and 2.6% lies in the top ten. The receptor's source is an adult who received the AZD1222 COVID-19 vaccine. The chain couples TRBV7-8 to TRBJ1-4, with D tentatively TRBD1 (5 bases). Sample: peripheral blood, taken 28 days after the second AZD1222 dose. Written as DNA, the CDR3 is TGTGCCAGCAGCTTCGACAGATACAATGAAAAACTGTTTTTT. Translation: CASSFDRYNEKLFF.